This T cell receptor beta chain was profiled in a study of naive and memory T cell subsets. Cells stained for CD3, CD4, CD8, CD45RA, CD27 and viability were sorted into four CD45RA/CD27 subsets. An equimolar mix of two oligonucleotides served as the beta constant-region primer for TRBC1 and TRBC2. Nested alpha and beta constant-region primers with the SP2 primer drove four PCR rounds on ligated cDNA. An oligonucleotide with the SP2 primer and a 12-nucleotide UMI was ligated to the cDNA 3' end. Using its own MiXCR run on the UMI-ligation and nested PCR reads, TCRdb lists one record per CDR3 protein. The sample contains under 150,000 distinct CDR3 sequences, approximately 21% of which appear only once. Germline-derived CDR1 and CDR2 are DFQATT and SNEGSKA (reference sequence). The CDR3 is 16 amino acids. Study-wide results and limits: Possibly reflecting memory cells re-expressing CD45RA, a few larger clonotypes occurred in naive repertoires, especially CD8. RNA-based TCR counts may shift with T cell activation and differentiation.

This clonotype was seen just once. What it binds is unknown. The junction shows a germline mismatch at one end, possibly a read error. This receptor was taken from a human donor in good health. The sequenced sample consisted of naive CD8+ T cells from blood. This chain uses TRBV20-1 with TRBJ2-2; D tentatively reads TRBD1 or TRBD2 (5 bases each). CDR3: CSAREYEGPNTGELFF. CDR3 coding DNA: TGCAGTGCGAGAGAATACGAGGGGCCGAACACCGGGGAGCTGTTTTTT.